The 24 T cell receptor beta chains below come from one sample, sequenced in a study of beta chain features in type 1 diabetes. Isolated RNA was reverse transcribed in full, so expressed TCRB transcripts were sequenced. The protocol was immunoSEQ multiplex PCR, while the TCRdb copy is restricted to in-frame clones and leaves out a portion. The profile shows 150,000 to 190,000 clones, around 8% of them singletons. Sequences were obtained from central memory CD4+ T cells from blood. These TCRs come from a man aged 18 to 29 in good health.

This clone has more than one count but fewer than ten. The chain employs TRBV28 and TRBJ2-6; maybe TRBD1 (7 bases). This CDR3 has 17 residues. Per germline, CDR1 MDHEN and CDR2 SYDVKM. The V end was cut by 6 bases, the J end by 2 bases, with 17 bases between. CDR3 bases: TGTGCCAGCAGGGCGGGACAGCCAGGTCCTGGGGCCAACGTCCTGACTTTC. It codes for CASRAGQPGPGANVLTF.

This clone was counted a few times. The chain has TRBV2 and TRBJ2-3; 8 positions match TRBD2. The CDR3 covers 16 residues. J lost 6 bases, V lost 3 bases, and 11 bases had no gene match. Germline V gene lookup returns CDR1 SNHLY and CDR2 FYNNEI. The CDR3 DNA reads TGTGCCAGCAGTGATGTATTAGCGGGGTACGGCGATACGCAGTATTTT. Its protein is CASSDVLAGYGDTQYF.

This clone was observed a handful of times. The genes are TRBV9 and TRBJ2-3; 10 bases match TRBD2. The CDR3 is made up of 16 amino acids. Looked up from germline, CDR1 is SGDLS and CDR2 is YYNGEE. V dropped 1 base and J dropped 2; count of bases not matched to a gene: 4. Here the CDR3 DNA reads TGTGCCAGCAGCGTAATGCTAGCGGGGGTCACAGATACGCAGTATTTT. Its protein is CASSVMLAGVTDTQYF.

This clone occurred a few times. This rearrangement joins TRBV19 to TRBJ1-2, with D unresolved. V was cut by 5 bases and J by 5 bases, with 9 bases left in between. Germline loops: CDR1 LNHDA, CDR2 SQIVND (reference sequence). CDR3 length equals 12 residues. The DNA of the CDR3 is TGTGCCAGTAGTGATAGAGCTTATGGCTACACCTTC. This translates into CASSDRAYGYTF.

This clone was seen a handful of times. V usage is TRBV7-2 and J usage is TRBJ2-5, with TRBD2 matching over 11 bases. V shed 5 bases and J 3 bases; nucleotides not matched to a gene: 2. This CDR3 has 14 amino acids. Germline V CDR1 and CDR2: SGHTA, FQGNSA. The CDR3 DNA sequence: TGTGCCAGCAGCCAGGGACTAGCGGAAGAGACCCAGTACTTC. This translates into CASSQGLAEETQYF.

V gene TRBV6-4 combines with J gene TRBJ2-1, with D maybe TRBD2 (5 bases). This CDR3 is 16 amino acids long. CDR1 and CDR2 (germline): MRHNA, SNTAGT. With 0 bases removed from V and 6 bases from J, the gap between germline ends came to 15 bases. The CDR3 coding sequence is TGTGCCAGCAGTGACTCGGGGAGCCCCGACCCCAATGAGCAGTTCTTC. It yields the protein CASSDSGSPDPNEQFF.

This clone was detected a few times. The chain couples TRBV6-1 to TRBJ1-5; the match to TRBD1 covers 7 bases. This CDR3 is 12 amino acids long. V shed 6 bases and J 7 bases; nucleotides not matched to a gene: 3. Germline loops: CDR1 MNHNS, CDR2 SASEGT. The CDR3 region has the DNA TGTGCCAGCAGGGAACAGGGGCAGCCCCAGCATTTT. This translates into CASREQGQPQHF.

The chain employs TRBV7-6 and TRBJ1-4; TRBD1 might be the D (5 bases). This CDR3 contains 13 residues. CDR1 and CDR2 from the germline V gene are SGHVS and FNYEAQ. The V end lost 5 bases, the J end lost 5 bases, and 9 bases lay between the germline ends. In DNA form, the CDR3 reads TGTGCCAGCAGCCTGCGACAGAATGAAAAACTGTTTTTT. Translating gives CASSLRQNEKLFF.

V and J are TRBV29-1 and TRBJ1-2, with 7 bases fitting TRBD1. The trim removed 6 bases at V and 5 bases at J, leaving 9 bases unmatched. Germline CDR1 SQVTM, CDR2 ANQGSEA. The CDR3 has 13 amino acids. The CDR3 DNA reads TGCAGCGTACGAAGAGACAGGGAATATGGCTACACCTTC. It translates to CSVRRDREYGYTF.

This clone was picked up many times. V usage is TRBV18 and J usage is TRBJ2-3, with D unresolved. The CDR3 is 11 amino acids. Germline V gene data show CDR1 as KGHSH and CDR2 as LQKENI. The V end lost 5 bases, the J end lost 4 bases, and 4 bases lay between the germline ends. CDR3 in amino acids: CASSDSDTQYF. The CDR3 region has the DNA TGTGCCAGCTCAGACTCAGATACGCAGTATTTT. Full variable domain (outside the CDR3, taken from reference TRBV18 and TRBJ2-3): NAGVMQNPRHLVRRRGQEARLRCSPMKGHSHVYWYRQLPEEGLKFMVYLQKENIIDESGMPKERFSAEFPKEGPSILRIQQVVRGDSAAYFCASSDSDTQYFGPGTRLTVL.

The chain is built from TRBV5-1 and TRBJ2-3; 10 bases are a match to TRBD2. The junction had 9 bases not matched to a gene; V was cut back by 3 bases and J by 5 bases. There are 16 residues in the CDR3. Germline V gene sequence: CDR1 SGHRS, CDR2 YFSETQ. CDR3 region: CASSSIAGGVVDTQYF. CDR3 in DNA: TGCGCCAGCAGCTCCATAGCGGGAGGTGTGGTAGATACGCAGTATTTT.

This clone was recorded many times. J is TRBJ2-2 and V is TRBV7-7, with D tentatively TRBD2 (5 bases). This CDR3 comprises 14 residues. The V end lost 3 bases, the J end lost 4 bases, and 9 bases lay between the germline ends. Germline loops: CDR1 SSHAT, CDR2 FNYEAQ (reference sequence). The CDR3 protein is CASSFTGSTGELFF. The CDR3 coding sequence is TGTGCCAGCAGCTTTACGGGAAGCACCGGGGAGCTGTTTTTT.

This clone has a handful of counts. This chain uses TRBV5-6 with TRBJ2-1, with TRBD2 as a possible D gene (6 bases). Trimming pared 4 bases from V and 4 bases from J, leaving 12 bases between. Germline V CDR1 and CDR2: SGHDT, YYEEEE. The CDR3 extends over 14 amino acids. For the CDR3, the DNA is TGTGCCAGCAGCAGACCGGGACTGTACAATGAGCAGTTCTTC. Residues: CASSRPGLYNEQFF.

Ten or more counts support this clone. The CDR3 DNA reads as TGCAGCGTTAGCGGGAGGTACAATGAGCAGTTCTTC. Encoded protein: CSVSGRYNEQFF. The chain is built from TRBV29-1 and TRBJ2-1; TRBD2 agrees at 9 bases. CDR1 and CDR2 (germline): SQVTM, ANQGSEA. V lost 5 bases to trimming and J lost 4 bases; unmatched junction nucleotides: 0. The CDR3 consists of 12 residues.

This clone was seen repeatedly, ten times or more. V gene TRBV13 combines with J gene TRBJ1-2; D is unclear. Trimming left V 3 bases short and J 4 bases short, with 12 bases between. Germline loops: CDR1 PRHDT, CDR2 FYEKMQ (reference sequence). This CDR3 comprises 14 residues. The CDR3 spells CASSFNSRFYGYTF. The CDR3 nucleotides are TGTGCCAGCAGCTTCAACAGCCGGTTCTATGGCTACACCTTC.

The gene calls are TRBV6-6 and TRBJ1-1, with TRBD1 matching 7 bases. Germline CDR1 reads MNHNY; CDR2 reads SVGAGI (reference sequence). The V gene end was trimmed by 7 bases and the J gene end by 1 base; junction bases not matched to a gene: 9. This CDR3 region has 15 residues. The CDR3 sequence: CASTRSGTANTEAFF. The CDR3 coding sequence is TGTGCCAGCACCCGCAGTGGGACAGCGAACACTGAAGCTTTCTTT.

This clone was detected only a few times. The chain carries TRBV29-1 and TRBJ2-2; D is perhaps TRBD2 (6 bases). Germline loops: CDR1 SQVTM, CDR2 ANQGSEA. Trimming left V 4 bases short and J 4 bases short, with 13 bases between. The CDR3 sequence is 14 residues long. CDR3 loop: CSVGPGGGTGELFF. CDR3 nucleotides: TGCAGCGTTGGGCCCGGGGGAGGCACCGGGGAGCTGTTTTTT.

This clone is categorized as medium-sized. This sequence joins TRBV6-6 and TRBJ2-5; D call uncertain. Germline CDR1 and CDR2: MNHNY and SVGAGI (reference sequence). The CDR3 spans 12 residues. The V end was cut by 2 bases, the J end by 2 bases, with 3 bases between. For the CDR3, the DNA is TGTGCCAGCAGTTACACTCAAGAGACCCAGTACTTC. Its protein is CASSYTQETQYF.

The table lists this clone with a few counts. The V gene is TRBV7-9, the J gene TRBJ1-1; 7 bases map to TRBD1. There are 17 residues in the CDR3. Germline V gene lookup returns CDR1 SEHNR and CDR2 FQNEAQ (reference sequence). Trimming cost V 5 bases and J 1 base; bases outside gene matches: 13. CDR3 loop: CASSPNLGGGRNTEAFF. In DNA, the CDR3 is TGTGCCAGCAGCCCCAATCTAGGGGGCGGACGGAACACTGAAGCTTTCTTT.

This clone was seen more than once but under ten times. The V and J genes are TRBV28 and TRBJ1-5; D perhaps matches TRBD1 (5 bases). Trimming took off 7 bases at V and 2 bases at J, with 18 bases between the two ends. Germline assignment: CDR1 MDHEN and CDR2 SYDVKM. CDR3 length: 16 amino acids. CDR3 in DNA: TGTGCCAGCACTACCGTGGGGGGAATGGGCAATCAGCCCCAGCATTTT. Its protein product is CASTTVGGMGNQPQHF.

The chain has TRBV15 and TRBJ1-2; 10 positions match TRBD1. After removal of 5 bases from V and 8 bases from J, the junction contained 8 bases not matched to a gene. The germline V gene has CDR1 LNHNV and CDR2 YYDKDF (reference sequence). The CDR3 is 14 amino acids. The CDR3 protein is CATSVGTGATGYTF. CDR3 DNA sequence: TGTGCCACCAGCGTGGGGACAGGGGCGACGGGCTACACCTTC.

The chain is built from TRBV7-2 and TRBJ1-2; D ambiguous. This CDR3 spans 12 amino acids. V lost 3 bases to trimming and J lost 4 bases, with 6 bases between them. Germline CDR1 reads SGHTA; CDR2 reads FQGNSA. The CDR3 bases are TGTGCCAGCAGCTTCCGCAGCTATGGCTACACCTTC. Translation: CASSFRSYGYTF.

This sequence joins TRBV28 and TRBJ1-6, with D unclear. Trimming took 3 bases from V and 6 from J, leaving 9 bases between them. The CDR3 is 14 residues long. Germline loops: CDR1 MDHEN, CDR2 SYDVKM. CDR3 nucleotides: TGTGCCAGCAGTTTCGCGAGTTCTAATTCACCCCTCCACTTT. Translating it yields CASSFASSNSPLHF.

This clone was counted a few times. J is TRBJ1-1 and V is TRBV2; D not certain. The V and J ends lost 3 bases and 3 bases respectively, with 11 bases between them. Looked up from germline, CDR1 is SNHLY and CDR2 is FYNNEI. The CDR3 consists of 14 residues. The CDR3 DNA is TGTGCCAGCAGTGATCTAAACCAGGACACTGAAGCTTTCTTT. Translated: CASSDLNQDTEAFF.